The 4 T cell receptor beta chains listed next were all sequenced from one sample in a study of cytotoxic CD8 clonotypes in ibrutinib-treated CLL. Repertoires were generated with immunoSEQ multiplex PCR, while TCRdb's copy carries only in-frame clones and drops some. The table includes a few hundred thousand clones, around four fifths detected once. This specimen was PBMCs, taken before ibrutinib treatment. The receptor source for this set is a human donor with chronic lymphocytic leukemia.

This chain joins TRBV5-5 and TRBJ2-3; D uncertain. V shed 3 bases and J shed 0 bases, with 14 bases lying between them. Germline V gene sequence: CDR1 SGHKS, CDR2 YYEKEE (reference sequence). The CDR3 consists of 16 residues. CDR3 in amino acids: CASSSPAVLSTDTQYF. The CDR3 nucleotides read TGTGCCAGCAGCTCCCCCGCGGTATTGAGCACAGATACGCAGTATTTT.

The rearrangement uses TRBV2 and TRBJ2-4; D ambiguous. Trimming pared 8 bases from V and 4 bases from J, leaving 9 bases between. Germline CDR1 SNHLY, CDR2 FYNNEI. The CDR3 spans 12 residues. This CDR3 reads CASLVWKNIQYF. The CDR3 region has the DNA TGTGCCAGCCTCGTATGGAAAAACATTCAGTACTTC.

This chain uses TRBV4-3 with TRBJ2-7; no clear D gene. The CDR3 contains 15 residues. The V gene lost 0 bases and the J gene lost 2 bases, with 11 bases spanning the gap. Germline V CDR1 and CDR2: LGHNA, YSLEER. The CDR3 here is CASSQEAGETYEQYF. CDR3 in DNA: TGCGCCAGCAGCCAAGAGGCAGGAGAAACCTACGAGCAGTACTTC.

The chain is built from TRBV13 and TRBJ2-7; 9 bases fit TRBD1. With 4 bases clipped from V and 3 bases from J, the junction kept 4 bases outside the gene matches. The germline CDR1 and CDR2 sequences are PRHDT and FYEKMQ (reference sequence). The CDR3 is 14 residues long. CDR3 sequence: CASSWGQGGYEQYF. For the CDR3, the DNA is TGTGCCAGCAGCTGGGGACAGGGTGGCTACGAGCAGTACTTC.